This passage covers 13 T cell receptor beta chains from one sample sequenced in a study of shared clonotypes between healthy human individuals (TCRdb year 2020). Library prep was done by the immunoSEQ multiplex PCR assay. The clones in this table, taken by TCRdb from immuneACCESS, are in-frame only. Not every clone is retained; where verified, under half of the shortfall comes from an unresolved V gene, and the cause of the rest is unknown. Present in this sample are 2 million to 2.5 million clones, approximately 95% of which were seen just once. The ten largest make up 0.39% of the sample. The sequenced sample consisted of naive CD4+ T cells from PBMCs. The cell subset or site tag for this specimen amounts to: CD45RA+ positively selected. All receptors derive from a man between 18 and 35 years old in good health. Some clones in this sample may be carry-over from other donors' samples.

The gene calls are TRBV7-8 and TRBJ1-4; D is ambiguous. This CDR3 is 13 amino acids long. Germline-derived CDR1 and CDR2 are SGHVS and FQNEAQ. The germline V and J ends were trimmed by 5 bases and 8 bases, with 12 bases remaining between them. As DNA, the CDR3 is TGTGCCAGCAGCATCGGACGGACCGAAAAACTGTTTTTT. Encoded protein: CASSIGRTEKLFF.

CDR3 loop: CASYRWGSQETQYF. The CDR3 coding sequence is TGTGCCAGCTACCGGTGGGGGAGCCAAGAGACCCAGTACTTC. V usage is TRBV7-8 and J usage is TRBJ2-5; TRBD1 or TRBD2 may be the D gene (5 bases each). Trimming took 8 bases from V and 1 from J, leaving 14 bases between them. Germline CDR1 and CDR2: SGHVS and FQNEAQ. The CDR3 covers 14 residues. The variable domain in full, with the rest retrieved from reference TRBV7-8 and TRBJ2-5, is GAGVSQSPRYKVAKRGQDVALRCDPISGHVSLFWYQQALGQGPEFLTYFQNEAQLDKSGLPSDRFFAERPEGSVSTLKIQRTQQEDSAVYLCASYRWGSQETQYFGPGTRLLVL.

The chain has TRBV7-3 and TRBJ2-3, with 9 nucleotides matching TRBD2. The V and J ends lost 4 bases and 5 bases, in that order; junction bases with no gene match: 10. The CDR3 has 16 amino acids. Germline V gives CDR1 SGHTA, CDR2 FQGTGA. The DNA for the CDR3 is TGTGCCAGCAGCTCTAATAGCGGGAGCGGTATAGATACGCAGTATTTT. As protein: CASSSNSGSGIDTQYF.

About this clone itself: Other DNA sequences from this sample encode an identical CDR3 as well. The chain couples TRBV27 to TRBJ2-2; 8 nucleotides match TRBD1. Per germline, CDR1 MNHEY and CDR2 SMNVEV (reference sequence). This CDR3 contains 14 residues. V gave up 8 bases and J gave up 1 base; unmatched junction bases: 3. In DNA form, the CDR3 reads TGTGCCAGCCGTGGGACAGGGAACACCGGGGAGCTGTTTTTT. Protein: CASRGTGNTGELFF.

This chain joins TRBV29-1 and TRBJ2-5, with D perhaps TRBD1 (6 bases). V shed 4 bases and J shed 5 bases, with 14 bases lying between them. CDR1 and CDR2 (germline): SQVTM, ANQGSEA. The length of the CDR3 is 13 residues. The CDR3 region has the DNA TGCAGCGTTGGCCCCACAGGGTTGGAGACCCAGTACTTC. Residues: CSVGPTGLETQYF.

Note on this clone: The sample contains more than one DNA sequence encoding this CDR3. This chain joins TRBV5-1 and TRBJ2-1; 8 positions match TRBD2. CDR3 size: 14 residues. The germline CDR1 and CDR2 sequences are SGHRS and YFSETQ. V was clipped by 0 bases and J by 4 bases; unmatched bases: 0. The CDR3 sequence is CASSLASGYNEQFF. CDR3 DNA: TGCGCCAGCAGCTTGGCTAGCGGGTACAATGAGCAGTTCTTC. Variable domain in full (rest from reference TRBV5-1 and TRBJ2-1): KAGVTQTPRYLIKTRGQQVTLSCSPISGHRSVSWYQQTPGQGLQFLFEYFSETQRNKGNFPGRFSGRQFSNSRSEMNVSTLELGDSALYLCASSLASGYNEQFFGPGTRLTVL.

The rearrangement uses TRBV9 and TRBJ2-1, with D tentatively TRBD2 (6 bases). Deletions cut 0 bases from V and 5 bases from J, with 21 bases between. Germline V CDR1 and CDR2: SGDLS, YYNGEE. This CDR3 is 18 amino acids long. In nucleotides, the CDR3 is TGTGCCAGCAGCGTAGGACCCGGAGGGAGAGGGCGGAACAATGAGCAGTTCTTC. It is translated as CASSVGPGGRGRNNEQFF.

The V gene is TRBV7-2, the J gene TRBJ1-1, with D maybe TRBD1 (5 bases). The CDR3 sequence is 15 residues long. The germline V gene has CDR1 SGHTA and CDR2 FQGNSA. V gave up 5 bases and J gave up 1 base, with 14 bases separating them. The CDR3 region is CASSPQRGGNTEAFF. The DNA for the CDR3 is TGTGCCAGCAGCCCACAACGGGGGGGGAACACTGAAGCTTTCTTT.

This clone was recorded a few times. The same CDR3 also results from other DNA sequences found in this sample. The V call is TRBV6-1, the J call TRBJ1-2, with D hard to call. Germline V gene sequence: CDR1 MNHNS, CDR2 SASEGT. V was cut by 3 bases and J by 1 base, with 6 bases left in between. The CDR3 runs to 13 residues. CDR3 sequence (DNA): TGTGCCAGCAGTGAGACGGGTAACTATGGCTACACCTTC. Translated, it gives CASSETGNYGYTF.

This rearrangement joins TRBV5-8 to TRBJ1-6; D is possibly TRBD1 (6 bases). V lost 10 bases and J 6 bases, leaving 14 bases between the germline ends. Germline CDR1 reads SGHTS; CDR2 reads YDEGEE. The CDR3 is made up of 13 amino acids. The CDR3 is CAFGARGNSPLHF. The DNA of the CDR3 is TGTGCCTTCGGAGCCAGGGGTAATTCACCCCTCCACTTT.

V gene TRBV5-1 combines with J gene TRBJ1-2; unclear D gene. The germline V and J ends were trimmed by 7 bases and 10 bases, with 17 bases remaining between them. This CDR3 is 12 amino acids long. From germline, CDR1 is SGHRS and CDR2 YFSETQ. This CDR3 reads CASGSTSGYYTF. CDR3 in DNA: TGCGCCAGCGGGAGCACCTCGGGGTACTACACCTTC.

The chain couples TRBV5-1 to TRBJ2-2, with 9 nucleotides matching TRBD2. The CDR3 spans 16 residues. V lost 3 bases, J lost 2 bases, and 5 bases stayed unmatched. Germline assignment: CDR1 SGHRS and CDR2 YFSETQ. This CDR3 reads CASSSIAGVNTGELFF. The DNA of the CDR3 is TGCGCCAGCAGCTCTATAGCGGGAGTAAACACCGGGGAGCTGTTTTTT.

The chain carries TRBV6-1 and TRBJ2-2, with D maybe TRBD1 (6 bases). Between the trimmed V and J ends, which lost 7 bases and 7 bases, there was a span of 19 bases. CDR1 is MNHNS, CDR2 SASEGT, per germline. The CDR3 is 15 residues long. CDR3 bases: TGTGCCAGCACCTCATTCGCAACAGGGATCGGGGAGCTGTTTTTT. It yields the protein CASTSFATGIGELFF.